This T cell receptor (beta chain) was captured by sequencing in a study of cytomegalovirus exposure and HLA in healthy donors. Germline V gene lookup returns CDR1 MNHEY and CDR2 SMNVEV (reference sequence). V was clipped by 1 base and J by 3 bases, with 16 bases between them. CDR3 length: 16 amino acids. In the PCR, 60 Vbeta and 13 Jbeta primers were used. The table came from immunoSEQ multiplex PCR; TCRdb's copy has only in-frame clones and leaves some out. Among 150,000 to 200,000 clones listed, 80% were seen once. This sequence was found in a man aged 30 to 45 in good health and CMV-seropositive. Sequencing input: PBMCs. V is TRBV27 and J is TRBJ2-7; D might be TRBD2 (6 bases). CDR3 in DNA: TGTGCCAGCAGTTTATTGATTCCTGACGGGAGCTACGAGCAGTACTTC. It is translated as CASSLLIPDGSYEQYF.